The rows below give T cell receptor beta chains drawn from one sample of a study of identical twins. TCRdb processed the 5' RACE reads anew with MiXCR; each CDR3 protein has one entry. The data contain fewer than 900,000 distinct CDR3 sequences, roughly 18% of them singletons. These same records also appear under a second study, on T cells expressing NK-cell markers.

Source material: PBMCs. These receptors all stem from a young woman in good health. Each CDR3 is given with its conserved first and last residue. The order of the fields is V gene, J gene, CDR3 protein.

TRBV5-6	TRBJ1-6	CASSPLTQGTDSPLHF
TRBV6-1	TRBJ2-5	CASSSPRERGETQYF
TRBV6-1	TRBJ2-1	CASRQGETSWTYNEQFF
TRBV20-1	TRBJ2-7	CSAPRREGSGGYEQYF
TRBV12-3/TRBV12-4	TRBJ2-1	CASSLSASSYNEQFF
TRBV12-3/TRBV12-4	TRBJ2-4	CASSLGPRGAIKNIQYF
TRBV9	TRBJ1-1	CASGGQGEVEAFF
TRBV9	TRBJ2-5	CASSERGRFKETQYF
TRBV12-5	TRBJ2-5	CASAKEYQETQYF
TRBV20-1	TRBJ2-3	CSARDQGGSDTQYF
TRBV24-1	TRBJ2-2	CATSDTGYHTGELFF
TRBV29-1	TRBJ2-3	CSGSGTSGTDTQYF
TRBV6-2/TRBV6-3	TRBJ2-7	CASSSLRGQEQYF
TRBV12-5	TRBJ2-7	CASQGRTYEQYF
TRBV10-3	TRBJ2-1	CAISEGSSYNEQFF
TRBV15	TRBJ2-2	CATSSPLGRGGTGELFF
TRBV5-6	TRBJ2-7	CASSLAYGGTLSYYEQYF
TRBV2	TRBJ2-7	CASRRSRTGEYEQYF
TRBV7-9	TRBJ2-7	CASSRDRYEQYF
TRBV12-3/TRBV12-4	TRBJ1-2	CASSSQGYGYTF
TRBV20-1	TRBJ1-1	CSARGSSGDTEAFF
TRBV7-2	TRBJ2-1	CASSLWGVYNEQFF
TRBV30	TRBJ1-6	CAWSVRGSPLHF
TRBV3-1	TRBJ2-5	CASSSQLAAETQYF
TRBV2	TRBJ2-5	CASGYQETQYF
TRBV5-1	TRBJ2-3	CASSKNTGTGGIDTQYF
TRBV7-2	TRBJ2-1	CASSLANGGTNEQFF
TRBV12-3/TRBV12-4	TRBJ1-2	CASTPQGHGYTF
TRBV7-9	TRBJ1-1	CASTGRAVNTEAFF